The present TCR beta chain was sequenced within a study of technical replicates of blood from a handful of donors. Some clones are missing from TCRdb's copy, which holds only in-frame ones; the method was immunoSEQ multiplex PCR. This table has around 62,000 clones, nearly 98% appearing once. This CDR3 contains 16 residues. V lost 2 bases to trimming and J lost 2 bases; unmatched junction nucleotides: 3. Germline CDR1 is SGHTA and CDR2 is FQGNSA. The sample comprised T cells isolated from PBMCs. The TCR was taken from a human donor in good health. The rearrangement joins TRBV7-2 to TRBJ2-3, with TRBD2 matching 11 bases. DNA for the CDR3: TGTGCCAGCAGCTTAATGGGACTAGCGGACACAGATACGCAGTATTTT. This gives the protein CASSLMGLADTDTQYF.